This T cell receptor (beta chain) appears in the sequencing data of a study of blood T cell repertoires in COVID-19. Study summary: The United States, Italy and Spain were the sources of the acute and convalescent COVID-19 samples. Sources were T cells, B-cell-depleted T cells, or PBMCs; the material itself was cDNA or gDNA.

Under the authors' procedure: Reference gene primer amplification in the assay estimated nucleated cell counts. TCRdb's table, derived via immunoSEQ multiplex PCR, lists solely in-frame clones and lacks some. That table is the source of V, J and clone size, and D and trimming were worked out from the DNA. This table has roughly 110,000 clones, over 65% appearing once. V dropped 5 bases and J dropped 0 bases, with 8 bases sitting between them. Germline-derived CDR1 and CDR2 are SNHLY and FYNNEI. The CDR3 is 14 amino acids. This clone has a handful of counts. The receptor's source is a middle-aged woman with acute or convalescent COVID-19. The gene calls are TRBV2 and TRBJ1-5, with D uncertain. Sequenced material: peripheral blood. The CDR3 region has the DNA TGTGCCAGCAGTCGTCTAAATAGCAATCAGCCCCAGCATTTT. Amino acids: CASSRLNSNQPQHF.